A selection of T cell receptor beta chains follows, all from one sample in a study of blood T cells in healthy people across ages. TCRdb recomputed calls from the 5' RACE reads with MiXCR, one row per CDR3 protein. The sample lists approximately 700,000 distinct CDR3 sequences, 32% occurring once. The sequenced sample consisted of blood. The source is a woman aged 80 or over in good health. Each CDR3 is given with its conserved first and last residue. The D gene is left open where the match is weak. Only part of the rows carry a size: once, few, many, or a class if the clone is expanded.

DNA: TGCAGTGCTAGACCCTGGATCGCGGGGGGGGCTCCAGATACGCAGTATTTT; CDR3: CSARPWIAGGAPDTQYF; V: TRBV20-1; J: TRBJ2-3; size: few; D: TRBD2
DNA: TGTGCCTGGAGTAAGTCTCCCGGCACAGATACGCAGTATTTT; CDR3: CAWSKSPGTDTQYF; V: TRBV30; J: TRBJ2-3; size: many; D: NA
DNA: TGCAGTGCAATCCTCCTCAGTCCGGGACAGCCCTACGAGCAGTACTTC; CDR3: CSAILLSPGQPYEQYF; V: TRBV20-1; J: TRBJ2-7; size: many; D: TRBD1
DNA: TGTGCCCGCAGCCTGGAGGGCCGGGGCACAGATACGCAGTATTTT; CDR3: CARSLEGRGTDTQYF; V: TRBV7-3; J: TRBJ2-3; size: NA; D: NA
DNA: TGTGCCAGCAGTTACTTGACAGGGAGTAACGAGCAGTACTTC; CDR3: CASSYLTGSNEQYF; V: TRBV6-2/TRBV6-3; J: TRBJ2-7; size: many; D: TRBD1
DNA: TGTGCCAGCAGCACATACAGCGCGGTTAATGAAAAACTGTTTTTT; CDR3: CASSTYSAVNEKLFF; V: TRBV7-2; J: TRBJ1-4; size: NA; D: NA
DNA: TGTGCCAGCAGTCCAAGTACCGGGGCCAACGTCCTGACTTTC; CDR3: CASSPSTGANVLTF; V: TRBV28; J: TRBJ2-6; size: many; D: NA
DNA: TGTGCCAGCAGTAATGAAAAACTGTTTTTT; CDR3: CASSNEKLFF; V: TRBV25-1; J: TRBJ1-4; size: many; D: NA
DNA: TGTGCCAGCAGCTTGTGGGTGGGGCTCAACGAGCAGTACTTC; CDR3: CASSLWVGLNEQYF; V: TRBV5-8; J: TRBJ2-7; size: many; D: NA
DNA: TGTGCCAGCAGCGTAGTAGATACAGGGATAGGCGGCTACACCTTC; CDR3: CASSVVDTGIGGYTF; V: TRBV9; J: TRBJ1-2; size: many; D: NA
DNA: TGCAGCGTTGAATCCCCCAACGGCTACACCTTC; CDR3: CSVESPNGYTF; V: TRBV29-1; J: TRBJ1-2; size: few; D: NA
DNA: TGTGCCAGCAGACATGCCCTAGGCGGGGGAATCGAGACCCAGTACTTC; CDR3: CASRHALGGGIETQYF; V: TRBV27; J: TRBJ2-5; size: NA; D: TRBD2
DNA: TGTGCCAGCAGCGGTACAGGGTGGGCCTACAATGAGCAGTTCTTC; CDR3: CASSGTGWAYNEQFF; V: TRBV3-1; J: TRBJ2-1; size: many; D: NA
DNA: TGCAGTTGTCGGGGGAACACCGGGGAGCTGTTTTTT; CDR3: CSCRGNTGELFF; V: TRBV20-1; J: TRBJ2-2; size: NA; D: NA
DNA: TGTGCCAGCAGCCAGGGGACTACCACAGATACGCAGTATTTT; CDR3: CASSQGTTTDTQYF; V: TRBV3-1; J: TRBJ2-3; size: many; D: TRBD2
DNA: TGTGCCTGGAGTGTCTTTCGGGGCCTCTATGGCTACACCTTC; CDR3: CAWSVFRGLYGYTF; V: TRBV30; J: TRBJ1-2; size: many; D: NA
DNA: TGCGCCAGCAGCGCCGGGACAACGAACACTGAAGCTTTCTTT; CDR3: CASSAGTTNTEAFF; V: TRBV5-1; J: TRBJ1-1; size: few; D: NA